This T cell receptor beta chain is from a study of CD8+ T cells in alopecia areata. Noted treatment: oral pan-JAK inhibitor, 5-10 mg twice daily. Overall study findings and caveats: In scalp and blood, many expanded lesional clones persisted during tofacitinib. Scalp clonality and expanded CD8+ clones among the top 100 were significantly decreased by tofacitinib.

About this clone: Its matching antigen is unknown.

RNA was isolated and reverse transcribed to cDNA, the sequencing template. Data came from immunoSEQ multiplex PCR; TCRdb stores just in-frame clones and leaves some out. The sample lists hundreds of thousands of clones, about 60% seen once, with around 0.92% in the top ten. Trimming removed 6 bases at V and 0 bases at J, with 14 bases between. Germline V lookup: CDR1 SQVTM, CDR2 ANQGSEA. The CDR3 is 14 residues long. The specimen was CD4+ T cells sorted from blood, collected between weeks 51 and 52, from a patient treated with tofacitinib. V is TRBV29-1 and J is TRBJ1-1, with a tentative D call TRBD1 (6 bases). The receptor was isolated from a human donor with alopecia areata. CDR3 in DNA: TGCAGCGTCCACTACAGGGATCTGAACACTGAAGCTTTCTTT. Protein sequence: CSVHYRDLNTEAFF.